This record concerns one T cell receptor beta chain sequence. The target of this receptor is not known. No base qualities exist here, and no much larger clone lies one base off it. TCRbeta CDR3 regions were amplified from genomic DNA using the immunoSEQ Assay, a bias-controlled multiplex PCR. Turning to the authors' computational methods: The number of nucleated cells in each sample was estimated by amplification of reference gene primers within the assay. To quantify the absolute abundance of each unique TCRbeta CDR3 rearrangement, sequence reads were collapsed and filtered. For each sample, productive Simpson clonality was calculated as the square root of Simpson's diversity index over productive rearrangements. Entries here come from immuneACCESS through TCRdb and include only in-frame sequences with V and J called. Some clones fail to appear in such tables; in the studies checked, an unresolved V gene covers under half of the shortfall, and the cause of the remainder is unknown. V, J and clone size are taken as reported in that table, and D and trimming were inferred from the DNA itself. The sample table holds under 250,000 clones, of which about 87% were seen once. Roughly 2.5% of the sample is taken by the ten largest.

In Seattle, one collaborating source enrolled patients while the infection was active and tracked those patients longitudinally over the course of disease. The collaborating institutions used their own protocols to collect whole blood in K2EDTA tubes. Collaborator samples were shipped for TCRbeta analysis as frozen whole blood, isolated PBMCs, or DNA extracted from either sample type. The CDR3 numbers 15 residues from cysteine through phenylalanine. The sequence is cut down to CDR3 DNA, 45 bases in frame from base 1. CDR1 and CDR2, looked up from the germline V gene (reference sequence), are LNHDA and SQIVND. Compared with germline, V lacks 4 bases and J lacks 5 bases; bases without a gene match: 8. The data were obtained in a study of blood T cell repertoires in COVID-19 (dated by TCRdb to between 2020 and 2021). With respect to the entire study: The collaborator samples originated in the United States, Italy and Spain and spanned the acute and convalescent phases of COVID-19. The material from the prospective study consisted of cDNA or gDNA derived from T cells, B-cell-depleted T cells, or PBMCs. The samples were drawn from two sources: the first 160 participants of the ongoing ImmuneRACE study, and 1,000 to 1,500 subjects contributed by 6 global collaborators. Subjects who had been exposed to COVID-19, were actively infected with it, or had recovered from it provided the deeply sampled blood TCRbeta repertoires that made up the dataset. The sample metadata nearly always contained a de-identified subject ID, COVID-19 status, age in years and sex. Where available, HLA class I and class II types were taken from metadata supplied by the sample provider and were not determined by assay-based typing. The repertoires were released in a freely available public database intended as a resource for research on the immune response to SARS-CoV-2.

What the authors observed across the whole study: The quantity of clinical and demographic metadata differed by source and by participant and was supplied without curation.

This chain joins TRBV19 to TRBJ1-1, with 9 bases in between that match TRBD1. The sequenced material came from peripheral blood. The receptor was isolated from a man aged 30 to 45 with COVID-19, enrolled during active disease. The CDR3 corresponds to CASSRRDRVGTEAFF. The nucleotide sequence reads TGTGCCAGTAGTAGGAGGGACAGGGTCGGAACTGAAGCTTTCTTT.